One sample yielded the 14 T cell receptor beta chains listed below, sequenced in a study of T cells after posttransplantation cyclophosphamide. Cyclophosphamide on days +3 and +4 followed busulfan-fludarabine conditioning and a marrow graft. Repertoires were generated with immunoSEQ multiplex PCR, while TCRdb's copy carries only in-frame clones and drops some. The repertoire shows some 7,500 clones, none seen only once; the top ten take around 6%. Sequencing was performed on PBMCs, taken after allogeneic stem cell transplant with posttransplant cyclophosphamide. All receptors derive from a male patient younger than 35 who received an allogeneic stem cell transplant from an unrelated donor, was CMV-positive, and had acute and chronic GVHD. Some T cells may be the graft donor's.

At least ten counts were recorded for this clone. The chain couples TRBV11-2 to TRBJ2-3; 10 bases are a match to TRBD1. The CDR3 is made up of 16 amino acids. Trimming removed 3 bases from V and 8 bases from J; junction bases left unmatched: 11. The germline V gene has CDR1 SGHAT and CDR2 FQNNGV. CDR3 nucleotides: TGTGCCAGCAGCTTTCAGACAGGGGGCGCATGGGGTACGCAGTATTTT. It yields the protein CASSFQTGGAWGTQYF.

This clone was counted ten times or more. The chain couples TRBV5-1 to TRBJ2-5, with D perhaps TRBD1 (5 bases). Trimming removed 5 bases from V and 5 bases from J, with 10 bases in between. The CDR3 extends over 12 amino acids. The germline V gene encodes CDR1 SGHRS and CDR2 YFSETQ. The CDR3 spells CASRGSGETQYF. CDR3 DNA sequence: TGCGCCAGCAGAGGGTCAGGGGAGACCCAGTACTTC.

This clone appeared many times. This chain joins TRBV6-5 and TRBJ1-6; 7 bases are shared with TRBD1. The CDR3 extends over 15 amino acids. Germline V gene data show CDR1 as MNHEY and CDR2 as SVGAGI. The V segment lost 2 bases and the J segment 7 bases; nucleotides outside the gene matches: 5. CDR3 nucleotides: TGTGCCAGCAGTTACGAGGGACAGATAAATTCACCCCTCCACTTT. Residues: CASSYEGQINSPLHF.

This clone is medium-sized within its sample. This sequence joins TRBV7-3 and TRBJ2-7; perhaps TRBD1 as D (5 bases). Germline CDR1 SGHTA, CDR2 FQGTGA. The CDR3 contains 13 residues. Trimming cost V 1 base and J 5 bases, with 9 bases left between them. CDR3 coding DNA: TGTGCCAGCAGCTTAAAAAGGGGAAACGAGCAGTACTTC. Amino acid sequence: CASSLKRGNEQYF. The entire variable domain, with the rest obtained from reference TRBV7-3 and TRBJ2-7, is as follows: GAGVSQTPSNKVTEKGKYVELRCDPISGHTALYWYRQSLGQGPEFLIYFQGTGAADDSGLPNDRFFAVRPEGSVSTLKIQRTERGDSAVYLCASSLKRGNEQYFGPGTRLTVT.

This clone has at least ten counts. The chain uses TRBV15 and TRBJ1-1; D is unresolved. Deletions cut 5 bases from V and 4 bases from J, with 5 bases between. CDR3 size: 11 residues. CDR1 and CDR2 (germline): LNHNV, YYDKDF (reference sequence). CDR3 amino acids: CATSARTEAFF. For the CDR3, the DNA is TGTGCCACCAGCGCGCGCACTGAAGCTTTCTTT.

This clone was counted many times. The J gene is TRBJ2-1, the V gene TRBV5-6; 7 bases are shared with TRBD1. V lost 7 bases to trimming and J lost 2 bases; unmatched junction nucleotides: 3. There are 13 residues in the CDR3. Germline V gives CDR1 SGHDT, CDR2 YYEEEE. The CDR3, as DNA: TGTGCCAGCTCCGGGACAGCCTACAATGAGCAGTTCTTC. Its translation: CASSGTAYNEQFF.

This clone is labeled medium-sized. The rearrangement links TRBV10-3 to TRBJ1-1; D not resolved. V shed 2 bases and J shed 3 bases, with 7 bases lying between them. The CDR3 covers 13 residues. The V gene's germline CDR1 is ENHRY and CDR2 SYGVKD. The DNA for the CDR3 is TGTGCCATCAGTGAGCGAGGGTACACTGAAGCTTTCTTT. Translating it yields CAISERGYTEAFF.

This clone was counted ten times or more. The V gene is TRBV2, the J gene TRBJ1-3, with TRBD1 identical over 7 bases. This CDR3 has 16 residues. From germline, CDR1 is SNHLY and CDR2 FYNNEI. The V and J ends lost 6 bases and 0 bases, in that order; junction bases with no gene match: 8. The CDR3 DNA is TGTGCCAGCAGCGAGGACAGGAGCTACTCTGGAAACACCATATATTTT. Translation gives CASSEDRSYSGNTIYF.

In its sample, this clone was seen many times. CDR3 bases: TGCGCCAGCAGCCAATGGGGACGGGGGAGGGCTGAAGCTTTCTTT. Protein product: CASSQWGRGRAEAFF. The J gene is TRBJ1-1, the V gene TRBV4-1; possible D gene TRBD1, 5 bases. Germline V gives CDR1 MGHRA, CDR2 YSYEKL. Trimming took off 2 bases at V and 6 bases at J, with 16 bases between the two ends. The CDR3 is 15 amino acids.

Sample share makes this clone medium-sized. CDR3 bases: TGCGCCAGCAGCCAAGTTCGCACAGGGGCCACTGAAGCTTTCTTT. It encodes CASSQVRTGATEAFF. The chain uses TRBV4-1 and TRBJ1-1; 7 positions agree with TRBD1. V was clipped by 1 base and J by 4 bases; unmatched bases: 6. The CDR3 covers 15 residues. Looked up from germline, CDR1 is MGHRA and CDR2 is YSYEKL.

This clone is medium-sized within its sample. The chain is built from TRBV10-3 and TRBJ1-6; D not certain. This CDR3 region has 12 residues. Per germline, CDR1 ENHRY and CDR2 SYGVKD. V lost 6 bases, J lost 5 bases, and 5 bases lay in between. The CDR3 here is CAIRADNSPLHF. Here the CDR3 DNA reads TGTGCCATCAGGGCAGATAATTCACCCCTCCACTTT.

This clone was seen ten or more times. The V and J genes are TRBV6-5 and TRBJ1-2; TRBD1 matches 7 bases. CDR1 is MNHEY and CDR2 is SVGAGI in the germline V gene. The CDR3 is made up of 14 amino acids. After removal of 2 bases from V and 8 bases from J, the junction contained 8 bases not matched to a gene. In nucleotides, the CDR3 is TGTGCCAGCAGTTACGCGACAGGGATTTTCGGCTACACCTTC. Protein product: CASSYATGIFGYTF.

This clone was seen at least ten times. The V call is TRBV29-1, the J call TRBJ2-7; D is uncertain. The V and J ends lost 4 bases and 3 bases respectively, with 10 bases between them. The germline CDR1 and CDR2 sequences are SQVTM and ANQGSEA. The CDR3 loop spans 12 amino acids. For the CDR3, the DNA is TGCAGCGTTGGCCTAGGTAACTACGAGCAGTACTTC. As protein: CSVGLGNYEQYF.

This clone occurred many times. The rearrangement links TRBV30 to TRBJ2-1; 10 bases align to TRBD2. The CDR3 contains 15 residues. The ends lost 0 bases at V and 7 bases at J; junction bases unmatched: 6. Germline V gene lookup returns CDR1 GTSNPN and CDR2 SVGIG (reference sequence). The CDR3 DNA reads TGTGCCTGGAGTGTACCCAGCGGGGGGGCAAATGAGCAGTTCTTC. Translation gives CAWSVPSGGANEQFF.